The 15 T cell receptor beta chains given below trace back to one sample, sequenced in a study of T cell changes during pregnancy in multiple sclerosis. The repertoire was sequenced with immunoSEQ multiplex PCR; TCRdb's copy has only in-frame clones and lacks some. The repertoire holds about 89,000 clones, with just under 95% as singletons. Source: peripheral blood, taken in the third trimester of pregnancy. The source of these receptors is a female donor with multiple sclerosis, enrolled in a pregnancy study.

This chain joins TRBV10-3 and TRBJ2-7, with no clear D. Per the germline V gene, CDR1 is ENHRY and CDR2 is SYGVKD. Trimming took off 5 bases at V and 3 bases at J, with 8 bases between the two ends. The CDR3 loop spans 12 amino acids. CDR3 loop: CAISNYNYEQYF. The DNA for the CDR3 is TGTGCCATCAGTAACTATAACTACGAGCAGTACTTC.

This chain links TRBV29-1 with TRBJ2-7, with 12 bases lining up with TRBD2. Looked up from germline, CDR1 is SQVTM and CDR2 is ANQGSEA. The CDR3 is 18 amino acids. The junction had 13 bases not matched to a gene; V was cut back by 4 bases and J by 0 bases. Written as DNA, the CDR3 is TGCAGCGTTGTCCCCGGGGGTAGACTAGCGGGAGACTCCTACGAGCAGTACTTC. This codes for CSVVPGGRLAGDSYEQYF.

The chain is built from TRBV7-2 and TRBJ1-2; D not certain. Trimming removed 2 bases from V and 6 bases from J, with 19 bases in between. Germline-derived CDR1 and CDR2 are SGHTA and FQGNSA. This CDR3 spans 16 amino acids. Written as DNA, the CDR3 is TGTGCCAGCAGCTTAATTACCGGGAGTTCCGGGCATGGCTACACCTTC. Residues: CASSLITGSSGHGYTF.

CDR3 DNA sequence: TGTGCCAGCAGTTTGTTGCGGGGGAGCTCCTACGAGCAGTACTTC. Protein sequence: CASSLLRGSSYEQYF. The J gene is TRBJ2-7, the V gene TRBV27, with TRBD2 identical over 7 bases. The CDR3 extends over 15 amino acids. Per germline, CDR1 MNHEY and CDR2 SMNVEV (reference sequence). V lost 3 bases to trimming and J lost 0 bases; unmatched junction nucleotides: 5.

The rearrangement links TRBV6-5 to TRBJ1-2; 8 nucleotides match TRBD1. The CDR3 runs 14 residues. The J segment lost 3 bases and the V segment lost 0 bases, leaving 0 bases of the junction unmatched. Germline V gene data show CDR1 as MNHEY and CDR2 as SVGAGI. This chain's CDR3 is CASSYSDRDYGYTF. In DNA form, the CDR3 reads TGTGCCAGCAGTTACTCGGACAGGGACTATGGCTACACCTTC.

The chain carries TRBV4-3 and TRBJ2-1; 9 nucleotides match TRBD2. Germline loops: CDR1 LGHNA, CDR2 YSLEER. The CDR3 is made up of 15 amino acids. Trimming took 0 bases from V and 7 from J; bases not matched to a gene: 4. The CDR3 DNA follows: TGCGCCAGCAGCCAAGACCTAGCGGGATCTAATGAGCAGTTCTTC. Amino acid sequence: CASSQDLAGSNEQFF.

The rearrangement uses TRBV5-1 and TRBJ2-5; perhaps TRBD2 as D (6 bases). V was pared by 0 bases and J by 3 bases, with 9 bases between. Germline-derived CDR1 and CDR2 are SGHRS and YFSETQ. The CDR3 consists of 14 residues. The CDR3 sequence: CASSLASGEETQYF. The CDR3, as DNA: TGCGCCAGCAGCTTGGCCTCGGGGGAAGAGACCCAGTACTTC. Full variable domain (rest looked up from reference TRBV5-1 and TRBJ2-5): KAGVTQTPRYLIKTRGQQVTLSCSPISGHRSVSWYQQTPGQGLQFLFEYFSETQRNKGNFPGRFSGRQFSNSRSEMNVSTLELGDSALYLCASSLASGEETQYFGPGTRLLVL.

The chain uses TRBV27 and TRBJ2-1; 11 bases fit TRBD2. This CDR3 is 18 amino acids long. With 2 bases clipped from V and 0 bases from J, the junction kept 6 bases outside the gene matches. Germline V gene data show CDR1 as MNHEY and CDR2 as SMNVEV (reference sequence). CDR3 amino acids: CASSLRLAGGPSYNEQFF. DNA of the CDR3: TGTGCCAGCAGTTTAAGGCTAGCGGGAGGCCCCTCCTACAATGAGCAGTTCTTC.

V and J are TRBV15 and TRBJ1-1; 8 bases map to TRBD1. Losses at the gene ends were 2 bases for V and 1 base for J; bases not matched to a gene: 9. Germline V lookup: CDR1 LNHNV, CDR2 YYDKDF (reference sequence). This CDR3 spans 17 amino acids. Here the CDR3 DNA reads TGTGCCACCAGCAGACTAACAGGGACAGGAGGGAACACTGAAGCTTTCTTT. Its translation: CATSRLTGTGGNTEAFF.

V gene TRBV5-4 combines with J gene TRBJ2-7, with a tentative D call TRBD1 (6 bases). CDR3 size: 16 residues. CDR1 and CDR2 (germline): SGHNT, YYREEE (reference sequence). Trimming left V 1 base short and J 3 bases short, with 17 bases between. The CDR3 nucleotides are TGTGCCAGCAGCTTGACTCAGGGGTCGGTTTACTACGAGCAGTACTTC. Its translation is CASSLTQGSVYYEQYF.

The V call is TRBV28, the J call TRBJ1-5; D is perhaps TRBD1 (5 bases). In germline, CDR1 is MDHEN, CDR2 SYDVKM. The length of the CDR3 is 16 residues. V was trimmed by 8 bases and J by 1 base, leaving 18 bases between them. The DNA for the CDR3 is TGTGCCAGCCGGGATCTTGGGGGGGTAAGCAATCAGCCCCAGCATTTT. Encoded protein: CASRDLGGVSNQPQHF.

This clone was seen a single time. The V and J genes are TRBV9 and TRBJ1-2, with D hard to call. The V end lost 0 bases, the J end lost 4 bases, and 10 bases lay between the germline ends. This CDR3 comprises 14 residues. Germline V gene data show CDR1 as SGDLS and CDR2 as YYNGEE. This chain's CDR3 is CASSVAADFYGYTF. DNA of the CDR3: TGTGCCAGCAGCGTAGCAGCAGACTTCTATGGCTACACCTTC.

The chain recombines TRBV25-1 with TRBJ2-1; tentatively, D is TRBD2 (6 bases). CDR1 and CDR2 (germline): MGHDK, SYGVNS. This CDR3 spans 15 amino acids. The germline V and J ends were trimmed by 5 bases and 5 bases, with 16 bases remaining between them. The CDR3 nucleotides read TGTGCCAGCAGTAACTCCCAGGGACTTGACAATGAGCAGTTCTTC. Its translation: CASSNSQGLDNEQFF.

The chain couples TRBV25-1 to TRBJ1-2; tentatively, D is TRBD1 (6 bases). V gave up 5 bases and J gave up 6 bases, with 16 bases separating them. Per the germline V gene, CDR1 is MGHDK and CDR2 is SYGVNS. This CDR3 contains 14 residues. The CDR3 DNA follows: TGTGCCAGCAGTAGGCGGGGGCTGAGGGATGGCTACACCTTC. This codes for CASSRRGLRDGYTF.

This rearrangement joins TRBV5-6 to TRBJ2-3, with a tentative D call TRBD2 (6 bases). Trimming cost V 4 bases and J 5 bases, with 11 bases left between them. Looked up from germline, CDR1 is SGHDT and CDR2 is YYEEEE. The CDR3 length is 13 residues. The CDR3 sequence: CASSQTRGDTQYF. Written as DNA, the CDR3 is TGTGCCAGCAGCCAGACTAGGGGAGATACGCAGTATTTT. The entire variable domain, with the rest obtained from reference TRBV5-6 and TRBJ2-3, is as follows: DAGVTQSPTHLIKTRGQQVTLRCSPKSGHDTVSWYQQALGQGPQFIFQYYEEEERQRGNFPDRFSGHQFPNYSSELNVNALLLGDSALYLCASSQTRGDTQYFGPGTRLTVL.